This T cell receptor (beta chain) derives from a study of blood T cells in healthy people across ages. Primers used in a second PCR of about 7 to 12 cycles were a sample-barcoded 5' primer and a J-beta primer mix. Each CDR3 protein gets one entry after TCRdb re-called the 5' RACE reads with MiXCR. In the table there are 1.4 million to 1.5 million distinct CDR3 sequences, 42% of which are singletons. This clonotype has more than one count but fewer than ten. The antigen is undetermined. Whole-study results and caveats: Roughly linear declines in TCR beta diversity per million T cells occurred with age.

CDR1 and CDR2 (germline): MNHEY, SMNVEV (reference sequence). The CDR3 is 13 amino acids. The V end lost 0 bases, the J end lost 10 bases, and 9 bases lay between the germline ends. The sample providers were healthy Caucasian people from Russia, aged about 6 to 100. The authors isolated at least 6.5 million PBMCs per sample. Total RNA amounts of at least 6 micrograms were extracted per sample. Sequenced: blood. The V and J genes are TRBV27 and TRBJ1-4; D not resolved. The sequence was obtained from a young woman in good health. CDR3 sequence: CASSLSGSGKLFF. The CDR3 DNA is TGTGCCAGCAGTTTATCCGGGTCTGGAAAACTGTTTTTT.